These 20 T cell receptor beta chains came from one sample sequenced in a study of T cells in Graves' hyperthyroidism and ophthalmopathy. RNA transcripts yielded amplified TCR beta CDR3 regions. TCR CDR3 underwent first-round RT-PCR with the HTBI primer set. TCRdb called the multiplex PCR reads again in MiXCR, with one record for every CDR3 protein. The table has hundreds of thousands of distinct CDR3 sequences, approximately 15% seen once. The sequenced sample consisted of blood. These receptors all come from a woman aged 25 to 39 with Graves' hyperthyroidism.

This clonotype was seen ten or more times. The V call is TRBV10-3, the J call TRBJ2-5; 8 bases align to TRBD2. Trimming removed 4 bases from V and 5 bases from J; junction bases left unmatched: 15. Germline CDR1 reads ENHRY; CDR2 reads SYGVKD. This CDR3 region has 17 residues. The CDR3 DNA reads as TGTGCCATCAGTGTCGGTGGTAGCGGGGATACCCAGGAGACCCAGTACTTC. Translating gives CAISVGGSGDTQETQYF.

This clonotype was observed a handful of times. The chain uses TRBV6-5 and TRBJ2-6; 7 nucleotides match TRBD1. With V trimmed by 2 bases and J by 4 bases, 8 bases remained unmatched. The germline V gene has CDR1 MNHEY and CDR2 SVGAGI. The CDR3 loop spans 17 amino acids. The CDR3 DNA reads as TGTGCCAGCAGTTACCTGGGCAGGGGGACAGGGGCCAACGTCCTGACTTTC. Residues: CASSYLGRGTGANVLTF.

Details on this clonotype: Just one base apart from a much larger clone, this may be a read error. The chain couples TRBV30 to TRBJ1-2, with TRBD1 identical over 7 bases. The V and J ends lost 2 bases and 6 bases, in that order; junction bases with no gene match: 9. Germline CDR1 and CDR2: GTSNPN and SVGIG (reference sequence). CDR3 length: 14 residues. The CDR3, as DNA: TGTGCCTGGAGTTCCTCCGCAGGGGGAAATGGCTACACCTTC. Its protein product is CAWSSSAGGNGYTF.

J is TRBJ2-2 and V is TRBV15; D tentatively reads TRBD1 or TRBD2 (5 bases each). Germline V gene data show CDR1 as LNHNV and CDR2 as YYDKDF (reference sequence). V was pared by 6 bases and J by 5 bases, with 13 bases between. The CDR3 length is 14 residues. CDR3 in DNA: TGTGCCACCAGGTCTGGGGGAGTAACCGGGGAGCTGTTTTTT. Its translation: CATRSGGVTGELFF.

This clonotype has a count of ten or more. This chain joins TRBV11-2 and TRBJ2-7; 9 bases are a match to TRBD1. Germline-derived CDR1 and CDR2 are SGHAT and FQNNGV. CDR3 size: 15 residues. The V and J ends lost 5 bases and 1 base, in that order; junction bases with no gene match: 6. In nucleotides, the CDR3 is TGTGCCAGCAGCCCGACCGACAGGGGGTCCTACGAGCAGTACTTC. It codes for CASSPTDRGSYEQYF.

This clonotype was observed at least ten times. V usage is TRBV7-9 and J usage is TRBJ2-1; the match to TRBD2 covers 7 bases. The CDR3 spans 14 residues. V lost 2 bases, J lost 7 bases, and 5 bases stayed unmatched. Germline V CDR1 and CDR2: SEHNR, FQNEAQ (reference sequence). The CDR3 DNA reads as TGTGCCAGCAGCTTATTCTTGGGGGGGAATGAGCAGTTCTTC. Translating gives CASSLFLGGNEQFF. The variable domain in full, with the rest retrieved from reference TRBV7-9 and TRBJ2-1, is DTGVSQNPRHKITKRGQNVTFRCDPISEHNRLYWYRQTLGQGPEFLTYFQNEAQLEKSRLLSDRFSAERPKGSFSTLEIQRTEQGDSAMYLCASSLFLGGNEQFFGPGTRLTVL.

In its sample, this clonotype was seen many times. This chain connects TRBV2 to TRBJ2-2; the match to TRBD2 covers 8 bases. From germline, CDR1 is SNHLY and CDR2 FYNNEI. The CDR3 is made up of 15 amino acids. V lost 7 bases, J lost 4 bases, and 8 bases stayed unmatched. The CDR3 DNA reads as TGTGCCAGCAAAGGCGGGGGGAGAGGCACCGGGGAGCTGTTTTTT. Residues: CASKGGGRGTGELFF.

This clonotype was detected only a few times. The chain couples TRBV13 to TRBJ2-3; 7 nucleotides agree with TRBD2. The CDR3 totals 15 residues. Germline V gives CDR1 PRHDT, CDR2 FYEKMQ (reference sequence). V lost 5 bases and J lost 4; bases outside the gene matches: 9. The CDR3: CASSPPRGWADTQYF. The DNA for the CDR3 is TGTGCCAGCAGCCCCCCGCGGGGGTGGGCAGATACGCAGTATTTT.

Only one count was recorded for this clonotype. The CDR3 spells CSASTGEYSNQPQHF. CDR3 in DNA: TGCAGTGCTTCTACAGGGGAGTATAGCAATCAGCCCCAGCATTTT. V and J are TRBV20-1 and TRBJ1-5; 7 bases are shared with TRBD1. The germline gives CDR1 DFQATT, CDR2 SNEGSKA (reference sequence). CDR3 size: 15 residues. Trimming at V came to 5 bases and at J to 0 bases, leaving 7 bases not matched to a gene.

This clonotype was observed at least ten times. V gene TRBV11-1 combines with J gene TRBJ2-5, with D perhaps matching TRBD2 (6 bases). V was pared by 6 bases and J by 5 bases, with 13 bases between. This CDR3 region has 13 residues. Germline CDR1 reads SGHAT; CDR2 reads FQDESV (reference sequence). The DNA for the CDR3 is TGTGCCAGCAGTCCTGGAGGGCTGGAGACCCAGTACTTC. It yields the protein CASSPGGLETQYF.

This clonotype was found many times. V is TRBV19 and J is TRBJ2-7, with 9 bases that match TRBD2. CDR3 size: 16 residues. Germline CDR1 is LNHDA and CDR2 is SQIVND (reference sequence). V lost 2 bases to trimming and J lost 2 bases; unmatched junction nucleotides: 7. CDR3 nucleotide sequence: TGTGCCAGTAGTATACTAGGCGGGAGGGCCACCTACGAGCAGTACTTC. This sequence encodes CASSILGGRATYEQYF.

This clonotype was seen repeatedly, ten times or more. This chain connects TRBV7-2 to TRBJ2-5; D assignment may be TRBD1 or TRBD2 (5 bases each). The CDR3 covers 15 residues. V lost 1 base to trimming and J lost 4 bases, with 13 bases between them. Germline values: CDR1 SGHTA, CDR2 FQGNSA. In DNA form, the CDR3 reads TGTGCCAGCAGCTTAGGGGGAGCTGGGGGAGAGACCCAGTACTTC. It translates to CASSLGGAGGETQYF.

V gene TRBV12-3 or TRBV12-4 combines with J gene TRBJ2-7, with no clear D. V lost 6 bases, J lost 6 bases, and 15 bases lay in between. The CDR3 covers 13 residues. In DNA form, the CDR3 reads TGTGCCAGCAGGAGAGGTGACTTAGGCGAGCAGTACTTC. It yields the protein CASRRGDLGEQYF.

This clonotype showed up many times. The rearrangement joins TRBV10-3 to TRBJ2-5; no definite D call. Per the germline V gene, CDR1 is ENHRY and CDR2 is SYGVKD. The CDR3 is 15 amino acids. The ends were cut back, 0 bases at V and 2 bases at J, with 10 bases in the middle. The CDR3 sequence: CAISESFDLQETQYF. CDR3 DNA sequence: TGTGCCATCAGTGAGTCGTTCGACCTACAAGAGACCCAGTACTTC.

The chain has TRBV7-9 and TRBJ2-7; the D gene could be TRBD1 or TRBD2 (5 bases each). CDR1 and CDR2 (germline): SEHNR, FQNEAQ (reference sequence). The V end was cut by 1 base, the J end by 5 bases, with 9 bases between. There are 13 residues in the CDR3. The CDR3 loop is CASSLGRDHEQYF. As DNA, the CDR3 is TGTGCCAGCAGCTTAGGCAGGGACCACGAGCAGTACTTC.

The chain links TRBV10-3 to TRBJ2-7, with 7 bases lining up with TRBD1. With V trimmed by 2 bases and J by 4 bases, 8 bases remained unmatched. This CDR3 has 15 amino acids. Germline V gene sequence: CDR1 ENHRY, CDR2 SYGVKD. The DNA of the CDR3 is TGTGCCATCAGTGAGCCTTCAGGGACAGTTTACGAGCAGTACTTC. It translates to CAISEPSGTVYEQYF.

This clonotype was seen at least ten times. The rearrangement uses TRBV5-1 and TRBJ2-1; D possibly uses TRBD1 or TRBD2 (5 bases each). Trimming pared 2 bases from V and 5 bases from J, leaving 14 bases between. CDR1 and CDR2 (germline): SGHRS, YFSETQ. The CDR3 covers 15 residues. The CDR3 nucleotides are TGCGCCAGCAGCTTCCTTGACGGGACCGACAATGAGCAGTTCTTC. It codes for CASSFLDGTDNEQFF.

This clonotype was counted only a few times. The chain links TRBV29-1 to TRBJ2-6; D not resolved. CDR1 is SQVTM and CDR2 is ANQGSEA in the germline V gene. Trimming cost V 0 bases and J 0 bases, with 6 bases left between them. The CDR3 covers 15 residues. CDR3 sequence reads: CSVEDQNSGANVLTF. The CDR3 DNA sequence: TGCAGCGTTGAAGACCAAAACTCTGGGGCCAACGTCCTGACTTTC.

At least ten counts were recorded for this clonotype. The chain recombines TRBV12-3 or TRBV12-4 with TRBJ1-1; maybe TRBD1 (5 bases). This CDR3 comprises 11 residues. Trimming took 6 bases from V and 11 from J, leaving 13 bases between them. The CDR3 DNA sequence: TGTGCCAGCAGCACCCCGCGGGGCGCTTTCTTT. Its protein product is CASSTPRGAFF.

This clonotype was observed many times. The genes are TRBV29-1 and TRBJ2-1; 11 nucleotides line up with TRBD2. Germline values: CDR1 SQVTM, CDR2 ANQGSEA. J lost 6 bases, V lost 1 base, and 8 bases had no gene match. The CDR3 is 16 amino acids. The CDR3 DNA follows: TGCAGCGTTGAAGCAAGCAAGGGACTAGCGGCCAATGAGCAGTTCTTC. Amino acids: CSVEASKGLAANEQFF.